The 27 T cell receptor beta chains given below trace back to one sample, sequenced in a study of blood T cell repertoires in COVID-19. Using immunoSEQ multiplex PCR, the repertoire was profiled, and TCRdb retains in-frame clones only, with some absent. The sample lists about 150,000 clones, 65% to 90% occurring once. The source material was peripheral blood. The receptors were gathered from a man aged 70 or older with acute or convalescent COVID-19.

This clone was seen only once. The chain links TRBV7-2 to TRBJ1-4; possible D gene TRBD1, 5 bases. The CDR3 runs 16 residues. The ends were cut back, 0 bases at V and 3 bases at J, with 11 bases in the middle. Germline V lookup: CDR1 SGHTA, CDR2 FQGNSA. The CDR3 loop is CASSLALGPANEKLFF. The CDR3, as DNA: TGTGCCAGCAGCTTAGCGCTGGGGCCGGCTAATGAAAAACTGTTTTTT.

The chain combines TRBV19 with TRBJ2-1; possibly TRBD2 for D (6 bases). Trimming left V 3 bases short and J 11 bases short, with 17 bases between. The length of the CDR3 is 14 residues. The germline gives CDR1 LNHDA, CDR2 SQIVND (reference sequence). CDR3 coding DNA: TGTGCCAGTAGTATCCCTAGCGACCCCGCCAAGCAGTTCTTC. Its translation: CASSIPSDPAKQFF.

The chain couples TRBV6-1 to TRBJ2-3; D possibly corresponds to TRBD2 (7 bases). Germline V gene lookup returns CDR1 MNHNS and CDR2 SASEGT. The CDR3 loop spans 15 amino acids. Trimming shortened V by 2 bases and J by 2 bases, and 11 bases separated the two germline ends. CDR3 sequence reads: CASSEIGGPTDTQYF. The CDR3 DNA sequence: TGTGCCAGCAGTGAAATCGGGGGGCCCACAGATACGCAGTATTTT.

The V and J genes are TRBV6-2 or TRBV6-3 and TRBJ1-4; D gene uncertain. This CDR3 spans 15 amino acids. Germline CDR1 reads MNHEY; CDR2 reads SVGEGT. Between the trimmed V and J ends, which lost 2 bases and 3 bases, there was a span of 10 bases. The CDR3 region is CASSYSQAPNEKLFF. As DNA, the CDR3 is TGTGCCAGCAGTTACAGCCAGGCTCCTAATGAAAAACTGTTTTTT.

The CDR3 bases are TGTGCCAGTAGTTCCCGACTGGGGCAGGGATCGGACACAGATACGCAGTATTTT. Translated: CASSSRLGQGSDTDTQYF. The chain has TRBV19 and TRBJ2-3; perhaps TRBD1 as D (5 bases). Trimming shortened V by 5 bases and J by 2 bases, and 23 bases separated the two germline ends. The CDR3 has 18 amino acids. CDR1 and CDR2 from the germline V gene are LNHDA and SQIVND (reference sequence).

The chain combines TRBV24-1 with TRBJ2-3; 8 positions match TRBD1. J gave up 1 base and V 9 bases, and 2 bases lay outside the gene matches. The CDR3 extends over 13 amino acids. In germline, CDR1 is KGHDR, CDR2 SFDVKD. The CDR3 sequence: CATAGGGTDTQYF. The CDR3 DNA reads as TGTGCCACCGCAGGGGGCGGCACAGATACGCAGTATTTT.

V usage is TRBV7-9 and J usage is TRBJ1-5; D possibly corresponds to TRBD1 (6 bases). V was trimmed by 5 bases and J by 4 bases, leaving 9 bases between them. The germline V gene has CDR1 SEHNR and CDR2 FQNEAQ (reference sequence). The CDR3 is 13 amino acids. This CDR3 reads CASSGQPNQPQHF. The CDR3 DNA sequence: TGTGCCAGCAGCGGACAGCCTAATCAGCCCCAGCATTTT.

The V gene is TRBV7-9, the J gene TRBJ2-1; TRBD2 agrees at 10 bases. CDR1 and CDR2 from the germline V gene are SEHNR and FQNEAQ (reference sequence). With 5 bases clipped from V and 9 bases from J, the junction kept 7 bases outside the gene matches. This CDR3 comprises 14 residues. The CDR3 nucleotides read TGTGCCAGCAGCGTTCTAGCGGGAGTGAGTGAGCAGTTCTTC. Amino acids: CASSVLAGVSEQFF.

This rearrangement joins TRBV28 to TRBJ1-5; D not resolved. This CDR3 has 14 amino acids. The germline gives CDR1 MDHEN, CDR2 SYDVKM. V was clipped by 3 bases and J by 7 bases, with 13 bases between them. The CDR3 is CASSFMRVGQPQHF. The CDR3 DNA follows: TGTGCCAGCAGTTTTATGAGGGTTGGCCAGCCCCAGCATTTT.

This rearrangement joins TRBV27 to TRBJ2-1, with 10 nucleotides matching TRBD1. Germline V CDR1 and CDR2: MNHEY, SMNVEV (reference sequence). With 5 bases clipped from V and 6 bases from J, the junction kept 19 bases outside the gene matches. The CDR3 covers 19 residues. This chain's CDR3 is CASSPVRDRGGTRSNEQFF. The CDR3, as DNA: TGTGCCAGCAGTCCGGTCCGGGACAGGGGTGGGACTAGGAGCAATGAGCAGTTCTTC.

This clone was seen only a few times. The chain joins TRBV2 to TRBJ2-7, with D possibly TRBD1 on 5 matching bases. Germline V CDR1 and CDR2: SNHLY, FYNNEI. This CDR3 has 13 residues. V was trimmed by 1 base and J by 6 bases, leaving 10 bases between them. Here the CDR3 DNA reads TGTGCCAGCAGTGAAGGCGGCAGGGTCGAGCAGTACTTC. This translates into CASSEGGRVEQYF.

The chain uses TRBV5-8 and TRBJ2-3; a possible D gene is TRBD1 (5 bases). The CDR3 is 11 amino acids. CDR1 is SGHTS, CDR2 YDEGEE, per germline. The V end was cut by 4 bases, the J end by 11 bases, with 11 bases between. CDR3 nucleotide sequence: TGTGCCAGCAGCCCAGGGAAGGGGCAGTATTTT. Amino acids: CASSPGKGQYF.

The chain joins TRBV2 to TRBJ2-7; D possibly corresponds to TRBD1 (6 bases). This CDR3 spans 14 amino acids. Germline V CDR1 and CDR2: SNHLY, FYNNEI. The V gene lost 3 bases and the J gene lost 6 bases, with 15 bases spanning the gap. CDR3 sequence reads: CASSEAGALGEQYF. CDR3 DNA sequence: TGTGCCAGCAGTGAGGCAGGGGCCCTAGGCGAGCAGTACTTC.

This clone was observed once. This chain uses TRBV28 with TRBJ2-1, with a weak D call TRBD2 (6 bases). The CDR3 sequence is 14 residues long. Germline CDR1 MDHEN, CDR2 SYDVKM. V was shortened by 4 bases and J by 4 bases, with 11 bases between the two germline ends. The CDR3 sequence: CASSSRGTYNEQFF. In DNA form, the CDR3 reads TGTGCCAGCAGTTCTCGAGGGACTTACAATGAGCAGTTCTTC.

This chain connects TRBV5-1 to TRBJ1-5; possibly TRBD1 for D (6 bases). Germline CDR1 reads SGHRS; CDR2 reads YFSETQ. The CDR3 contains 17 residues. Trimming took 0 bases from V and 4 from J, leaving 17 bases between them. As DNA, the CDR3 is TGCGCCAGCAGCTTGGGGGCGGGGGGCTCGTTTAATCAGCCCCAGCATTTT. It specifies CASSLGAGGSFNQPQHF.

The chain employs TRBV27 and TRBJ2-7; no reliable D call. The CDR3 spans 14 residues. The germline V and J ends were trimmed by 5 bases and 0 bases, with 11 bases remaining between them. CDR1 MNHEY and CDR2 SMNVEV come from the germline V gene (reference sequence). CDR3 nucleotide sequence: TGTGCCAGCAGTGTCAGACGGAGCTCCTACGAGCAGTACTTC. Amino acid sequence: CASSVRRSSYEQYF.

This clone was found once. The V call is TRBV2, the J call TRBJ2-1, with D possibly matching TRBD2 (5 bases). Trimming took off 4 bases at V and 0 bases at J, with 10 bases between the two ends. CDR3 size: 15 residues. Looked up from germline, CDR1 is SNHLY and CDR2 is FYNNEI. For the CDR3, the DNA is TGTGCCAGCAGTGGCCTCGAGGGCTCCTACAATGAGCAGTTCTTC. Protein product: CASSGLEGSYNEQFF.

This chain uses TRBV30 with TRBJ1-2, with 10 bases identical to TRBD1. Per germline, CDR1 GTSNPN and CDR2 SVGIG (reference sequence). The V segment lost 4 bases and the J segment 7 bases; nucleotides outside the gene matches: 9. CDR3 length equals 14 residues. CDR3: CAWTADRGLSGYTF. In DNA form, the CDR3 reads TGTGCCTGGACTGCTGACAGGGGGCTTTCTGGCTACACCTTC.

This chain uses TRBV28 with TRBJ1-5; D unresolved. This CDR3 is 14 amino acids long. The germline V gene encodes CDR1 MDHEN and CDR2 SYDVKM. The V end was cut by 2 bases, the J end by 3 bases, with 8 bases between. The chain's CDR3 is CASSLGDNNQPQHF. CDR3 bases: TGTGCCAGCAGTTTAGGCGACAACAATCAGCCCCAGCATTTT.

In DNA, the CDR3 is TGTGCCAGCAGCGTAGCCCAGGTTCCCAACTATGGCTACACCTTC. Protein product: CASSVAQVPNYGYTF. The chain employs TRBV9 and TRBJ1-2; no definite D call. Germline CDR1 SGDLS, CDR2 YYNGEE. V gave up 0 bases and J gave up 2 bases, with 11 bases separating them. The CDR3 extends over 15 amino acids.

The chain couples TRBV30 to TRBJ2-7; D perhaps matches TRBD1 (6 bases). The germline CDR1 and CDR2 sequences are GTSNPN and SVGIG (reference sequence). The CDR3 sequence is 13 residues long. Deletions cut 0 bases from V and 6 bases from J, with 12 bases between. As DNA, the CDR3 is TGTGCCTGGAGTGTTGGGACATTCAGCGAGCAGTACTTC. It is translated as CAWSVGTFSEQYF. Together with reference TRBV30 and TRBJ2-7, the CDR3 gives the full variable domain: SQTIHQWPATLVQPVGSPLSLECTVEGTSNPNLYWYRQAAGRGLQLLFYSVGIGQISSEVPQNLSASRPQDRQFILSSKKLLLSDSGFYLCAWSVGTFSEQYFGPGTRLTVT.

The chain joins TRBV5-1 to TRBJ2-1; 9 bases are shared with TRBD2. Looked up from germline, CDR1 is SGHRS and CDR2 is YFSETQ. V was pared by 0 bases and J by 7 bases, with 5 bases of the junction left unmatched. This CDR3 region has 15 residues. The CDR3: CASSLALAGNNEQFF. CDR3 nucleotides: TGCGCCAGCAGCTTGGCCCTAGCGGGAAATAATGAGCAGTTCTTC. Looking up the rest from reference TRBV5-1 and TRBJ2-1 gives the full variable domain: KAGVTQTPRYLIKTRGQQVTLSCSPISGHRSVSWYQQTPGQGLQFLFEYFSETQRNKGNFPGRFSGRQFSNSRSEMNVSTLELGDSALYLCASSLALAGNNEQFFGPGTRLTVL.

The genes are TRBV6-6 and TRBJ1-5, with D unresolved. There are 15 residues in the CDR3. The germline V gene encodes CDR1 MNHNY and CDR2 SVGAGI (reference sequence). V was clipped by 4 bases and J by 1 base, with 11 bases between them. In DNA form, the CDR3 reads TGTGCCAGCAGTTCATTGGCGGGGAGCAATCAGCCCCAGCATTTT. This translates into CASSSLAGSNQPQHF.

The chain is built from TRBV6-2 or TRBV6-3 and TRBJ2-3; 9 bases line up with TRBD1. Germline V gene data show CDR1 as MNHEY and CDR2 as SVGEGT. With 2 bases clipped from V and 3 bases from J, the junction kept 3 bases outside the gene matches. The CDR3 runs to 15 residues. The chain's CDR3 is CASSYGQGRTDTQYF. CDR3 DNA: TGTGCCAGCAGTTACGGACAGGGGAGGACAGATACGCAGTATTTT.

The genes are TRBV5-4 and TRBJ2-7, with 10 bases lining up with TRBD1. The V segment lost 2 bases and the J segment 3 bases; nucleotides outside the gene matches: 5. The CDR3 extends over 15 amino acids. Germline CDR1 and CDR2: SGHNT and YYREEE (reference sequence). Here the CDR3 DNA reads TGTGCCAGCAGCTTCGGACAGGGGGACAACTACGAGCAGTACTTC. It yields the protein CASSFGQGDNYEQYF.

The CDR3 region is CASSVGVNSYEQYF. CDR3 bases: TGTGCCAGCAGCGTAGGTGTCAACTCCTACGAGCAGTACTTC. The chain combines TRBV9 with TRBJ2-7, with no clear D. The CDR3 is 14 residues long. Deletions cut 0 bases from V and 0 bases from J, with 7 bases between. Germline CDR1 is SGDLS and CDR2 is YYNGEE.

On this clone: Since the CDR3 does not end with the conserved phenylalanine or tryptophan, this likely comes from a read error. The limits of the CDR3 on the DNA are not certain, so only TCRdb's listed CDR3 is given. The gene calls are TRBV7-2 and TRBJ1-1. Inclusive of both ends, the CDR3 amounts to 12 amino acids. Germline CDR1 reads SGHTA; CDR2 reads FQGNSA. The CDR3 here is CASSLGGGKDEI.